These T cell receptor beta chains were read from a single sample in a study of human T cells and chemical hapten exposure. MiXCR was run by TCRdb on the RACE reads, yielding one entry per CDR3 protein. The data hold tens of thousands of distinct CDR3 sequences, with around 3.6% observed a single time. The specimen was whole blood. The receptors originated from a human donor in good health. Some clones in this sample may be carry-over from other donors' samples. The CDR3 runs from the conserved cysteine through the conserved F or W. Each record gives: D gene, clone size, J gene, V gene, CDR3 protein, CDR3 DNA. The D gene is left open where the match is weak. Size tells how often a clone was seen (once, few, many) or the class of an expanded clone, and some rows leave it out.

>-|many|TRBJ2-7|TRBV27
CASSPQTAPSYEQYF
TGTGCCAGCAGTCCTCAAACGGCCCCTTCCTACGAGCAGTACTTC
>TRBD2|many|TRBJ2-5|TRBV4-1
CASSQEPTSGRSETQYF
TGCGCCAGCAGCCAGGAACCGACTAGCGGGAGGTCGGAGACCCAGTACTTC
>TRBD2|many|TRBJ2-3|TRBV10-3
CAIRSGLAGAGDTQYF
TGTGCCATCAGATCGGGACTAGCGGGTGCTGGGGATACGCAGTATTTT
>TRBD1|many|TRBJ2-1|TRBV6-5
CASSYSGTAPIQFF
TGTGCCAGCAGTTACTCGGGGACAGCCCCCATTCAGTTCTTC
>-|many|TRBJ2-1|TRBV7-9
CASSPYVPGKQFF
TGTGCCAGCAGCCCCTACGTCCCGGGGAAGCAGTTCTTC
>TRBD2|few|TRBJ2-3|TRBV28
CASSLLTSGFTDTQYF
TGTGCCAGCAGTTTATTGACTAGCGGATTCACAGATACGCAGTATTTT
>TRBD2|many|TRBJ2-3|TRBV5-1
CASGLAGATEDTQYF
TGCGCCAGCGGCCTAGCGGGAGCAACGGAAGATACGCAGTATTTT
>TRBD1|many|TRBJ1-2|TRBV12-3/TRBV12-4
CASSFSPAGTGSHGYTF
TGTGCCAGCAGTTTCAGCCCCGCCGGGACAGGGTCCCATGGCTACACCTTC
>-|few|TRBJ2-7|TRBV7-9
CASTLGRYEQYF
TGTGCCAGCACCCTAGGGCGATACGAGCAGTACTTC
>-|few|TRBJ2-7|TRBV4-2
CASSQERDYEQYF
TGTGCCAGCAGCCAAGAAAGGGACTACGAGCAGTACTTC
>TRBD1|many|TRBJ1-5|TRBV6-5
CASSPLGGGPQHF
TGTGCCAGCAGTCCCTTGGGAGGGGGCCCCCAGCATTTT
>-|many|TRBJ1-2|TRBV20-1
CSARDAGTRFRYGYTF
TGCAGTGCTAGAGACGCGGGGACACGTTTTCGCTATGGCTACACCTTC
>TRBD1|many|TRBJ1-2|TRBV12-3/TRBV12-4
CASRRTGTGYGYTF
TGTGCCAGCAGGCGAACCGGGACAGGGTATGGCTACACCTTC
>-|many|TRBJ1-2|TRBV7-8
CASSFQGGANYGYTF
TGTGCCAGCAGCTTTCAGGGAGGGGCGAACTATGGCTACACCTTC
>TRBD2|many|TRBJ2-3|TRBV4-1
CASSQAELAGVSLYF
TGCGCCAGCAGCCAAGCGGAACTAGCGGGAGTCTCTTTGTATTTT
>-|-|TRBJ2-1|TRBV30
CAWSGNWGFGQFF
TGTGCCTGGAGTGGGAACTGGGGCTTCGGGCAGTTCTTC
>-|many|TRBJ1-3|TRBV11-2
CASSFRRPSGNTIYF
TGTGCCAGCAGCTTTCGACGACCTTCTGGAAACACCATATATTTT
>TRBD1|-|TRBJ1-1|TRBV28
CASSPPGQTLKAFF
TGTGCCAGCAGTCCTCCGGGACAGACCCTTAAAGCTTTCTTT
>-|many|TRBJ2-1|TRBV7-3
CASSLQGLSYNEQFF
TGTGCCAGCAGCTTACAGGGCCTCTCCTACAATGAGCAGTTCTTC